The clone carrying this T cell receptor beta chain has more than one count but fewer than ten. The data stem from a study of beta chain features in type 1 diabetes. J gave up 2 bases and V 1 base, and 12 bases lay outside the gene matches. This CDR3 has 18 amino acids. Germline V gives CDR1 SGHRS, CDR2 YFSETQ. Every isolated RNA sample was fully reverse transcribed, so sequencing captured expressed TCRB transcripts. Clones were sequenced by immunoSEQ multiplex PCR, and TCRdb holds only the in-frame ones, with some missing. This sample has more than 300,000 clones, with 8% found just once. The clonotype comes from a woman between 18 and 29 years old in good health. The specimen was central memory CD4+ T cells from blood. The chain combines TRBV5-1 with TRBJ2-3, with 8 nucleotides matching TRBD2. DNA of the CDR3: TGCGCCAGCAGCTTGTCCAGCGGGGGACGTCCCCACACAGATACGCAGTATTTT. Translation gives CASSLSSGGRPHTDTQYF.